This T cell receptor beta chain is drawn from a study of blood T cell repertoires in COVID-19 (TCRdb year 2020). Describing the broader study: Samples covering the acute and convalescent phases of COVID-19 were provided by collaborators in the United States, Italy and Spain. The prospective study material was composed of cDNA or gDNA derived from T cells, B-cell-depleted T cells, or PBMCs. Deeply sampled blood TCRbeta repertoires from subjects exposed to, actively infected with, or recovered from COVID-19 were included in the dataset. The repertoires were made available in a free public database intended to serve as a resource for research on the immune response to SARS-CoV-2. Samples were obtained from the ongoing ImmuneRACE study (first 160 participants) and from some 1,300 subjects provided by 6 global collaborators. A de-identified subject ID, COVID-19 status, age in years and sex were almost always included in the sample metadata. Where available, HLA class I and class II types were taken from metadata supplied by the sample provider and were not determined by assay-based typing.

Turning to this clone: Its antigen is currently not known. Base-call qualities are not available, and no considerably larger clone is one nucleotide away.

The research as a whole found: How much clinical and demographic metadata was included differed by source and by participant, and the metadata was provided uncurated.

CDR1 and CDR2, per the germline V gene (reference sequence), are GTSNPN and SVGIG. The CDR3 runs 13 residues from the cysteine to the phenylalanine. The DNA shown is the 39-base CDR3, in frame from base 1. Clipping removes 4 bases from V and 7 bases from J, with 5 as the unmatched junction base count. TCRbeta CDR3 regions were amplified from genomic DNA by means of the immunoSEQ Assay, a bias-controlled multiplex PCR. Processing in the source paper ran as follows. Nucleated cell counts per sample were estimated from amplification of reference gene primers within the assay. Sequence reads were collapsed and filtered to measure the absolute abundance of every unique TCRbeta CDR3 rearrangement. For each sample, productive Simpson clonality was calculated as the square root of Simpson's diversity index over productive rearrangements. The table was pulled from immuneACCESS by TCRdb, which kept in-frame rearrangements only. Such tables lose some clones; where checked, under half of the loss comes from unresolved V genes, and the rest has no known cause. D and trimming were read from the DNA, whereas the V and J calls and clone size are those reported in that table. The sample table holds around 180,000 clones, of which roughly 88% were seen once. About 4.1% of the sample belongs to the ten largest clones.

Each collaborating institution followed its own protocols to collect whole blood in K2EDTA tubes. For TCRbeta analysis, collaborators shipped samples as frozen whole blood, isolated PBMCs, or DNA extracted from either of those sample types. Sequences were obtained from peripheral blood. The receptor chain draws on TRBV30 and TRBJ1-3, with 9 middle bases fitting TRBD1. This TCR derives from a woman aged 25 to 39 with acute or convalescent COVID-19. The CDR3 here reads CAWTLQGANTIYF. The nucleotides read TGTGCCTGGACCCTACAGGGGGCCAACACCATATATTTT.